These 21 T cell receptor delta chains share one sample of origin, sequenced in a study of Vδ1+ human thymocytes. Notes on the study in general: Thymic TRG and TRD repertoires appeared highly polyclonal, with Gaussian CDR3 length distributions.

The template was reverse-transcribed extracted RNA. Pooled V-gene forward primers with one constant-region reverse primer generated the CDR3 amplicons by multiplex PCR. TCRdb fed the multiplex PCR reads to CATT. The sample records about 25,000 delta-chain clones, more than 6.5% being singletons. These TCRs are of unknown antigen specificity. The sample comprised Vdelta1+ gamma-delta thymocytes from the thymus. Subset described: FACS-sorted CD3+ TCRalphabeta- TCRVdelta1+ TCRVdelta2- thymocytes. These receptors were obtained from a girl under three years old who had congenital heart surgery.

The chain links TRDV1 to TRDJ1, with D perhaps TRDD3 (6 bases). Trimming left V 3 bases short and J 1 base short, with 21 bases between. The germline V gene encodes CDR1 TSWWSYY and CDR2 QGS. This CDR3 spans 18 amino acids. Here the CDR3 reads CALGDPPWGSIRTDKLIF. The CDR3 coding sequence is TGTGCTCTTGGGGATCCTCCGTGGGGGTCTATACGCACCGATAAACTCATCTTT.

This chain links TRDV1 with TRDJ1; no clear D gene. V gave up 1 base and J gave up 10 bases, with 16 bases separating them. The germline V gene encodes CDR1 TSWWSYY and CDR2 QGS. The CDR3 spans 14 residues. The CDR3 reads CALGEPELPSSLIF. CDR3 nucleotide sequence: TGTGCTCTTGGGGAACCTGAGTTGCCCTCGTCACTCATCTTT.

This clone has only a few counts. The chain links TRDV1 to TRDJ1, with TRDD2 matching over 7 bases. CDR1 and CDR2 (germline): TSWWSYY, QGS. Losses at the gene ends were 3 bases for V and 1 base for J; bases not matched to a gene: 5. This CDR3 is built from 15 residues. CDR3 sequence (DNA): TGTGCTCTTGGGGACAATTCCTACCGCACCGATAAACTCATCTTT. It is translated as CALGDNSYRTDKLIF.

As to this clone: A read error may explain this, as a much larger clone is one base away. The chain recombines TRDV2 with TRDJ2; weak D call: TRDD3 (5 bases). Because TCRdb records no J gene, it was assigned here through a match of the DNA to germline. The CDR3 consists of 17 residues. Germline V gives CDR1 GEAIGNYY, CDR2 EKD. CDR3 nucleotides: TGTGCCCGTGACACCGAAAGGGGAAACTATTTGACAGCACAACTCTTCTTT. It translates to CARDTERGNYLTAQLFF.

The chain is built from TRDV1 and TRDJ1; 9 bases are a match to TRDD2. Germline loops: CDR1 TSWWSYY, CDR2 QGS. Germline trimming cut 4 bases from V and 0 bases from J; bases unmatched to any gene: 27. CDR3 length equals 23 residues. Here the CDR3 reads CALGAPKAFLPLAGSAYTDKLIF. CDR3 DNA: TGTGCTCTTGGGGCCCCGAAGGCCTTCCTACCCCTCGCTGGTTCCGCTTACACCGATAAACTCATCTTT.

To note about this clone: Other DNA sequences from this sample encode an identical CDR3 as well. The gene calls are TRDV1 and TRDJ1; D gene ambiguous. Germline-derived CDR1 and CDR2 are TSWWSYY and QGS. Trimming shortened V by 0 bases and J by 0 bases, and 8 bases separated the two germline ends. The CDR3 length is 15 residues. The CDR3 protein is CALGELHLYTDKLIF. The CDR3 DNA sequence: TGTGCTCTTGGGGAACTGCACCTGTACACCGATAAACTCATCTTT.

This clone was detected only a few times. J is TRDJ1 and V is TRDV1; 9 bases map to TRDD2. Germline lookup yields CDR1 TSWWSYY and CDR2 QGS. V was pared by 4 bases and J by 0 bases, with 9 bases of the junction left unmatched. The CDR3 covers 17 residues. CDR3 in DNA: TGTGCTCTTGGGGGGGCCTTCCTACGGTCTTACACCGATAAACTCATCTTT. It is translated as CALGGAFLRSYTDKLIF.

This rearrangement joins TRDV1 to TRDJ1; 10 bases are a match to TRDD3. Losses at the gene ends were 2 bases for V and 1 base for J; bases not matched to a gene: 13. The V gene's germline CDR1 is TSWWSYY and CDR2 QGS. CDR3 length: 19 amino acids. Here the CDR3 DNA reads TGTGCTCTTGGGGAAGATAGGGGGATACGCTCCCTGGTCACCGATAAACTCATCTTT. Protein: CALGEDRGIRSLVTDKLIF.

This clone was detected only a few times. The J gene is TRDJ1, the V gene TRDV1, with 7 bases lining up with TRDD3. The germline CDR1 and CDR2 sequences are TSWWSYY and QGS. Trimming at V came to 5 bases and at J to 3 bases, leaving 9 bases not matched to a gene. There are 15 residues in the CDR3. CDR3 DNA: TGTGCTCTTGGGAGGGATACTCGAAGGGCCGATAAACTCATCTTT. Its translation: CALGRDTRRADKLIF.

This rearrangement joins TRDV1 to TRDJ1; possible D gene TRDD2, 5 bases. The CDR3 totals 22 residues. V was clipped by 3 bases and J by 3 bases, with 35 bases between them. CDR1 TSWWSYY and CDR2 QGS come from the germline V gene. CDR3 loop: CALGDPLILRHVPWAYADKLIF. The CDR3 DNA sequence: TGTGCTCTTGGGGACCCCCTCATTCTACGGCACGTTCCGTGGGCCTACGCCGATAAACTCATCTTT.

This clone was seen a handful of times. This sequence joins TRDV1 and TRDJ1, with 9 bases lining up with TRDD2. This CDR3 spans 23 amino acids. Germline trimming cut 0 bases from V and 10 bases from J; bases unmatched to any gene: 33. Per the germline V gene, CDR1 is TSWWSYY and CDR2 is QGS. In nucleotides, the CDR3 is TGTGCTCTTGGGGAACTAGTACTACCTCTCAATGCCTTCCTACGTGAGGATACCCTCTCACTCATCTTT. Protein sequence: CALGELVLPLNAFLREDTLSLIF.

The rearrangement joins TRDV1 to TRDJ1; D is undetermined. Trimming removed 1 base from V and 0 bases from J, with 12 bases in between. This CDR3 contains 16 residues. CDR1 TSWWSYY and CDR2 QGS come from the germline V gene. CDR3 amino acids: CALGEPPDRNTDKLIF. DNA for the CDR3: TGTGCTCTTGGGGAACCCCCGGACCGGAACACCGATAAACTCATCTTT.

This clone showed up just a few times. V gene TRDV1 combines with J gene TRDJ1; TRDD3 aligns across 9 bases. The length of the CDR3 is 18 residues. Germline V lookup: CDR1 TSWWSYY, CDR2 QGS. The trim removed 3 bases at V and 0 bases at J, leaving 11 bases unmatched. CDR3 sequence reads: CALGDSRYWGRYTDKLIF. Here the CDR3 DNA reads TGTGCTCTTGGGGATTCCCGTTACTGGGGGAGGTACACCGATAAACTCATCTTT.

The chain has TRDV1 and TRDJ1, with D possibly being TRDD3 (6 bases). Germline values: CDR1 TSWWSYY, CDR2 QGS. V lost 1 base and J lost 2, with 23 bases in between. The CDR3 is 19 residues long. The CDR3 DNA sequence: TGTGCTCTTGGGGAACGGGGGAGAGGAGTGGGGGTCCAAACCGATAAACTCATCTTT. This codes for CALGERGRGVGVQTDKLIF.

V is TRDV1 and J is TRDJ1, with 13 bases lining up with TRDD3. The CDR3 spans 18 residues. V was clipped by 0 bases and J by 0 bases; unmatched bases: 4. The germline V gene has CDR1 TSWWSYY and CDR2 QGS. The DNA of the CDR3 is TGTGCTCTTGGGGAACTCTTACTGGGGGATACGGACACCGATAAACTCATCTTT. Encoded protein: CALGELLLGDTDTDKLIF.

The chain has TRDV1 and TRDJ1; D is unclear. Germline CDR1 is TSWWSYY and CDR2 is QGS. Trimming shortened V by 1 base and J by 1 base, and 31 bases separated the two germline ends. This CDR3 has 22 amino acids. The CDR3 protein is CALGEQSNYDGTELQLTDKLIF. As DNA, the CDR3 is TGTGCTCTTGGGGAACAGAGCAACTACGATGGGACTGAGCTCCAACTCACCGATAAACTCATCTTT.

This clone was detected a few times. This CDR3 is also generated by other DNA sequences in the sample. The rearrangement uses TRDV1 and TRDJ1; 9 bases map to TRDD3. The junction had 27 bases not matched to a gene; V was cut back by 1 base and J by 0 bases. This CDR3 region has 24 residues. CDR1 is TSWWSYY and CDR2 is QGS in the germline V gene. The CDR3 reads CALGERLRQIVRYWGRTYTDKLIF. CDR3 in DNA: TGTGCTCTTGGGGAACGTTTACGGCAAATTGTCCGGTACTGGGGGAGGACGTACACCGATAAACTCATCTTT.

This clone was observed a few times. This chain uses TRDV1 with TRDJ1; D gene uncertain. The CDR3 spans 17 residues. The V and J ends lost 5 bases and 1 base respectively, with 20 bases between them. CDR1 is TSWWSYY and CDR2 is QGS in the germline V gene. The CDR3 reads CALGTTLDLKSTDKLIF. As DNA, the CDR3 is TGTGCTCTTGGGACGACCCTAGACCTAAAGTCCACCGATAAACTCATCTTT.

This clone came up a few times. The V call is TRDV1, the J call TRDJ1, with 11 bases fitting TRDD3. The germline gives CDR1 TSWWSYY, CDR2 QGS. The CDR3 is made up of 20 amino acids. J was trimmed by 6 bases and V by 4 bases; bases with no gene match: 22. CDR3 nucleotides: TGTGCTCTTGGGGCCCCCCGGCTCCTACGAAATGGGGGATACGGGCATAAACTCATCTTT. It codes for CALGAPRLLRNGGYGHKLIF.

V usage is TRDV1 and J usage is TRDJ1; 10 nucleotides align to TRDD3. The J gene comes from matching the DNA to germline here; TCRdb lacks it. J was trimmed by 3 bases and V by 3 bases; bases with no gene match: 16. This CDR3 has 19 residues. Germline-derived CDR1 and CDR2 are TSWWSYY and QGS. The CDR3: CALGDKLLPGGYGPDKLIF. As DNA, the CDR3 is TGTGCTCTTGGGGATAAGCTTTTACCCGGGGGATACGGGCCCGATAAACTCATCTTT.

This clone was found a few times. The rearrangement links TRDV1 to TRDJ1, with 9 positions matching TRDD3. The CDR3 has 19 residues. Germline assignment: CDR1 TSWWSYY and CDR2 QGS. The trim removed 0 bases at V and 4 bases at J, leaving 15 bases unmatched. Here the CDR3 DNA reads TGTGCTCTTGGGGAACTACCCCAACAGTGTACTGGGGGAAGCGATAAACTCATCTTT. Translated, it gives CALGELPQQCTGGSDKLIF.